A selection of T cell receptor beta chains follows, all from one sample in a study of human T cells and chemical hapten exposure. TCRdb processed the RACE reads anew with MiXCR; each CDR3 protein has one entry. Here the sample spans roughly 380,000 distinct CDR3 sequences, 5.1% being singletons. Sequenced here: whole blood, sampled in connection with sensitization to the hapten diphenylcyclopropenone (DPC). The receptors stem from a woman in her fifties or sixties with alopecia areata. Some clones in this sample may be carry-over from other donors' samples. CDR3s include the opening cysteine and the closing phenylalanine or tryptophan. A D gene is named only where the DNA matches it firmly. Not every row has a clone size; where given, it reads once, few, many or a size class.

J,V,D,size,CDR3,DNA
TRBJ2-7,TRBV27,-,many,CASSFAGYEQYF,TGTGCCAGCAGTTTCGCGGGGTACGAGCAGTACTTC
TRBJ1-6,TRBV19,TRBD1,-,CATRDRRNSPLHF,TGTGCCACCCGGGACAGACGGAATTCACCCCTCCACTTT
TRBJ2-3,TRBV20-1,-,many,CSARDVRTTRLNTQYF,TGCAGTGCTAGAGACGTCCGGACTACCCGTCTGAATACGCAGTATTTT
TRBJ1-1,TRBV29-1,-,many,CSVENYSEAFF,TGCAGCGTTGAAAATTACTCTGAAGCTTTCTTT
TRBJ1-1,TRBV29-1,-,many,CSVENREGAFF,TGCAGCGTTGAAAACAGGGAAGGAGCTTTCTTT
TRBJ1-3,TRBV10-3,TRBD1,-,CATATGSELSGNTIYF,TGTGCCACAGCGACAGGGAGCGAACTCTCTGGAAACACCATATATTTT
TRBJ2-3,TRBV28,-,many,CASSFGILTDTQYF,TGTGCCAGCAGTTTCGGGATACTCACAGATACGCAGTATTTT
TRBJ2-1,TRBV29-1,-,few,CSASERGDNEQFF,TGCAGCGCCTCGGAGAGGGGGGACAATGAGCAGTTCTTC
TRBJ2-7,TRBV29-1,TRBD2,many,CSVSMAGGHREQYF,TGCAGCGTGTCCATGGCGGGGGGGCATAGGGAGCAGTACTTC
TRBJ2-1,TRBV5-1,TRBD2,few,CASSLERGGLNEQFF,TGCGCCAGCAGCTTGGAGCGGGGGGGCCTAAATGAGCAGTTCTTC
TRBJ2-2,TRBV12-3/TRBV12-4,TRBD1,many,CASRPQGPTNTGELFF,TGTGCCAGCAGGCCACAGGGGCCAACCAACACCGGGGAGCTGTTTTTT
TRBJ2-3,TRBV28,TRBD2,-,CASSVAGVQTDTQYF,TGTGCCAGCAGTGTAGCGGGAGTTCAAACAGATACGCAGTATTTT
TRBJ2-4,TRBV29-1,-,-,CSVEGFGKNIQYF,TGCAGCGTTGAAGGTTTCGGCAAAAACATTCAGTACTTC
TRBJ1-2,TRBV12-3/TRBV12-4,-,many,CASSLGYGYTF,TGTGCCAGCAGTTTAGGCTATGGCTACACCTTC
TRBJ2-7,TRBV10-3,-,many,CAIRSGSHEQYF,TGTGCCATCAGATCAGGGTCCCACGAGCAGTACTTC
TRBJ2-1,TRBV14,-,many,CASSQAGGGEQFF,TGTGCCAGCAGCCAAGCAGGGGGGGGTGAGCAGTTCTTC
TRBJ2-6,TRBV7-2,TRBD1,many,CASSLSPGQISSRANVLTF,TGTGCCAGCAGCTTGTCTCCGGGACAGATCTCTTCACGGGCCAACGTCCTGACTTTC
TRBJ1-2,TRBV12-3/TRBV12-4,TRBD1,few,CASTLGQGAHGYTF,TGTGCCAGCACCCTGGGACAGGGGGCTCATGGCTACACCTTC
TRBJ2-5,TRBV27,-,many,CASSFSELGTQYF,TGTGCCAGCAGTTTCTCGGAACTCGGGACCCAGTACTTC
TRBJ2-7,TRBV5-1,TRBD1,-,CASSAGQGTHEQYF,TGCGCCAGCAGCGCGGGACAGGGGACCCACGAGCAGTACTTC
TRBJ2-7,TRBV3-1,-,many,CASSPGGLAGQYF,TGTGCCAGCAGCCCCGGAGGGCTAGCAGGGCAGTACTTC
TRBJ2-1,TRBV5-4,TRBD1,few,CASSLVPRPDRDRNEQFF,TGTGCCAGCAGCTTGGTCCCTAGGCCGGACAGGGATCGAAATGAGCAGTTCTTC
TRBJ1-1,TRBV12-3/TRBV12-4,-,many,CASSLAQRAEAFF,TGTGCCAGCAGTTTAGCCCAACGGGCTGAAGCTTTCTTT
TRBJ1-6,TRBV20-1,-,-,CSAPVREGSPLHF,TGCAGTGCGCCGGTCAGGGAGGGCTCACCCCTCCACTTT
TRBJ2-7,TRBV28,-,many,CASSSVSEAYEQYF,TGTGCCAGCAGTTCCGTGTCGGAAGCCTACGAGCAGTACTTC